These T cell receptor beta chains were read from a single sample in a study of cytomegalovirus exposure and HLA in healthy donors. The repertoire was sequenced with immunoSEQ multiplex PCR; TCRdb's copy has only in-frame clones and lacks some. The table has tens of thousands of clones, approximately 93% seen once. Sequences were obtained from PBMCs. The source of these receptors is a woman under 40 in good health and CMV-seropositive. Both conserved end residues are part of each CDR3. A D gene is named only where the DNA matches it firmly. Size values are once, few and many counts, or a class for expanded clones, and some rows have none.

clone_size,d_call,v_call,j_call,cdr3_aa,cdr3_nt
.,.,TRBV28,TRBJ2-7,CASSMGLPYEQYF,TGTGCCAGCAGTATGGGACTTCCCTACGAGCAGTACTTC
.,TRBD1,TRBV11-1,TRBJ1-1,CASSAYRGQYTEAFF,TGTGCCAGCAGCGCCTACAGGGGGCAGTACACTGAAGCTTTCTTT
few,TRBD2,TRBV6-5,TRBJ2-7,CASSYLAGGESEQYF,TGTGCCAGCAGTTACCTAGCGGGAGGGGAGTCCGAGCAGTACTTC
.,.,TRBV19,TRBJ1-1,CASSRGTGNTEAFF,TGTGCCAGTAGTAGGGGAACAGGGAACACTGAAGCTTTCTTT
.,TRBD2,TRBV27,TRBJ2-7,CASSPRLAGASYEQYF,TGTGCCAGCAGTCCCAGACTAGCGGGAGCGTCCTACGAGCAGTACTTC
once,TRBD1,TRBV23-1,TRBJ1-1,CASSQHDRGRDKTYMNTEAFF,TGCGCCAGCAGTCAACATGACAGGGGACGCGATAAGACCTACATGAACACTGAAGCTTTCTTT
.,.,TRBV7-9,TRBJ2-7,CASSFGGTSYEQYF,TGTGCCAGCAGCTTTGGAGGGACGTCCTACGAGCAGTACTTC
.,.,TRBV5-1,TRBJ1-2,CASSLGQNINDGYTF,TGCGCCAGCAGCTTGGGACAGAATATAAATGATGGCTACACCTTC
.,TRBD1,TRBV6-5,TRBJ2-5,CASSLDRGRETQYF,TGTGCCAGCAGCCTCGACAGGGGTAGAGAGACCCAGTACTTC
.,TRBD1,TRBV19,TRBJ1-5,CASGQGRPNQPQHF,TGTGCCAGTGGACAGGGGAGGCCCAATCAGCCCCAGCATTTT
.,TRBD2,TRBV2,TRBJ2-1,CATKREGGNEQFF,TGTGCCACCAAGCGGGAGGGAGGGAATGAGCAGTTCTTC
few,.,TRBV27,TRBJ2-7,CATNAYEQYF,TGTGCCACCAATGCCTACGAGCAGTACTTC
.,TRBD2,TRBV6-5,TRBJ2-7,CASSYSSGEPYEQYF,TGTGCCAGCAGTTACTCGAGCGGGGAACCCTACGAGCAGTACTTC
.,.,TRBV7-6,TRBJ2-2,CASSLGSSLSIGELFF,TGTGCCAGCAGCTTAGGTTCTTCCCTGAGCATCGGGGAGCTGTTTTTT
.,.,TRBV7-9,TRBJ2-6,CASSSGLKTLSGANVLTF,TGTGCCAGCAGCTCGGGACTGAAAACTCTCTCTGGGGCCAACGTCCTGACTTTC
.,TRBD1,TRBV7-9,TRBJ2-3,CASSLTGRTDTQYF,TGTGCCAGCAGCTTGACAGGGCGGACAGATACGCAGTATTTT
.,.,TRBV15,TRBJ2-1,CATSPRDTTTYNEQFF,TGTGCCACCAGCCCCCGGGACACCACCACCTACAATGAGCAGTTCTTC
once,TRBD1,TRBV7-2,TRBJ2-7,CASSHQQGLGYEQYF,TGTGCCAGCAGCCACCAACAGGGGTTGGGCTACGAGCAGTACTTC
.,TRBD1,TRBV6-6,TRBJ2-5,CASSDRAETQYF,TGTGCCAGCAGCGACAGGGCAGAGACCCAGTACTTC
.,.,TRBV28,TRBJ2-7,CASSHHGGTAFYEQYF,TGTGCCAGCAGCCACCACGGGGGAACAGCTTTCTACGAGCAGTACTTC
.,TRBD1,TRBV29-1,TRBJ1-4,CSVWDRGDEKLFF,TGCAGCGTTTGGGACAGGGGGGATGAAAAACTGTTTTTT
.,.,TRBV6-5,TRBJ2-7,CASGPLYEQYF,TGTGCCAGTGGGCCCCTTTACGAGCAGTACTTC
once,.,TRBV7-8,TRBJ1-1,CASSLVATEAFF,TGTGCCAGCAGCTTAGTAGCCACTGAAGCTTTCTTT
.,.,TRBV27,TRBJ2-7,CASSSQPDSEQYF,TGTGCCAGCAGTTCGCAACCGGACAGCGAGCAGTACTTC
.,TRBD1,TRBV11-2,TRBJ2-3,CASSETGTGSDTQYF,TGTGCCAGCAGCGAGACCGGGACAGGGTCGGATACGCAGTATTTT
once,.,TRBV28,TRBJ2-3,CASRWRGSSTDTQYF,TGTGCCAGCAGGTGGCGGGGATCTAGCACAGATACGCAGTATTTT
.,TRBD2,TRBV9,TRBJ2-7,CASSPQQMGGVEQYF,TGTGCCAGCAGCCCCCAACAGATGGGGGGGGTCGAGCAGTACTTC
.,.,TRBV7-8,TRBJ2-1,CASSLRWHEQFF,TGTGCCAGCAGCCTCAGATGGCATGAGCAGTTCTTC
.,TRBD2,TRBV28,TRBJ2-1,CASGDRRGKYNEQFF,TGTGCCAGCGGTGATCGGCGGGGGAAATACAATGAGCAGTTCTTC
.,.,TRBV6-5,TRBJ2-5,CASSYSRAQETQYF,TGTGCCAGCAGTTACAGCAGGGCTCAAGAGACCCAGTACTTC
.,TRBD1,TRBV4-3,TRBJ2-7,CASSQVATGDEQYF,TGCGCCAGCAGCCAAGTTGCGACAGGGGACGAGCAGTACTTC
.,TRBD2,TRBV19,TRBJ2-7,CASSISAGVVEQYF,TGTGCCAGTAGTATTTCGGCGGGAGTGGTGGAGCAGTACTTC
once,TRBD2,TRBV7-9,TRBJ2-7,CASSYLGLAGGPYEQYF,TGTGCCAGCAGCTACCTTGGACTAGCGGGAGGGCCCTACGAGCAGTACTTC
once,TRBD2,TRBV27,TRBJ2-1,CASSLRSSGLAGVLGNEQFF,TGTGCCAGCAGTCTCCGATCTTCGGGACTAGCGGGAGTTTTGGGCAATGAGCAGTTCTTC
.,TRBD2,TRBV29-1,TRBJ2-3,CSVEGGTSGRARNTDTQYF,TGCAGCGTTGAAGGAGGGACTAGCGGGAGGGCCCGGAACACAGATACGCAGTATTTT
.,.,TRBV19,TRBJ1-1,CASISARLTGENTEAFF,TGTGCCAGTATCTCCGCCAGGCTGACGGGAGAGAACACTGAAGCTTTCTTT
.,TRBD1,TRBV23-1,TRBJ2-5,CASSQFVATGQEETQYF,TGCGCCAGCAGTCAATTCGTCGCAACAGGACAGGAAGAGACCCAGTACTTC
.,.,TRBV2,TRBJ2-5,CASSEFFLLGEIQETQYF,TGTGCCAGCAGTGAATTCTTTCTTCTAGGCGAAATCCAAGAGACCCAGTACTTC
.,.,TRBV18,TRBJ1-5,CASSPPGQNQPQHF,TGTGCCAGCTCACCACCAGGACAGAATCAGCCCCAGCATTTT
.,TRBD2,TRBV5-6,TRBJ2-7,CASSPSSGVSSYEQYF,TGTGCCAGCAGCCCATCTAGCGGGGTCAGCTCCTACGAGCAGTACTTC
.,.,TRBV5-1,TRBJ1-1,CASSLEVQGTEAFF,TGCGCCAGCAGCTTGGAAGTCCAGGGCACTGAAGCTTTCTTT
.,TRBD2,TRBV7-7,TRBJ2-5,CASSPLAGGPGETQYF,TGTGCCAGCAGCCCGTTAGCGGGAGGGCCCGGAGAGACCCAGTACTTC
.,TRBD1,TRBV25-1,TRBJ2-3,CASSENRGYTQYF,TGTGCCAGCAGTGAGAACAGGGGGTATACGCAGTATTTT
.,TRBD1,TRBV12-5,TRBJ1-3,CASGLSAGQGLDTIYF,TGTGCTAGTGGTTTGTCCGCGGGACAGGGCTTGGACACCATATATTTT
.,.,TRBV11-3,TRBJ2-2,CASSLGPNTGELFF,TGTGCCAGCAGCTTAGGGCCTAACACCGGGGAGCTGTTTTTT
.,.,TRBV9,TRBJ2-3,CASSVGVDTQYF,TGTGCCAGCAGCGTAGGAGTTGATACGCAGTATTTT